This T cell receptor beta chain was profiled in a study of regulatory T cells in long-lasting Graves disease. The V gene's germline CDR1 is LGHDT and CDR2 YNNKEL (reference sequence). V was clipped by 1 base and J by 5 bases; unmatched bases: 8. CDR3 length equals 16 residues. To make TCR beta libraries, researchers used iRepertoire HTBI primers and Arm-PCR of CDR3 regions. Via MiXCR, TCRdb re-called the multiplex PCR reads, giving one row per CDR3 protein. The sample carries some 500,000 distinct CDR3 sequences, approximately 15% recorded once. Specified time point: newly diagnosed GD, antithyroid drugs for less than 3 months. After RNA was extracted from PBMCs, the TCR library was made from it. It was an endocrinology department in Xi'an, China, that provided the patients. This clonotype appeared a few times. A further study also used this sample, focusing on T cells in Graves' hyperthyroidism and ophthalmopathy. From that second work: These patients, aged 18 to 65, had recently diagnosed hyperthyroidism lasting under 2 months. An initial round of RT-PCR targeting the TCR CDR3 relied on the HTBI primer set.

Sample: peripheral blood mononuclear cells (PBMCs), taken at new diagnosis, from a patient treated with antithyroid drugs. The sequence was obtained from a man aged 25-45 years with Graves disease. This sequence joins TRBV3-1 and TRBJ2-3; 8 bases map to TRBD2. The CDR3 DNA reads TGTGCCAGCAGCCAAGGTGGGACTAGAATTAGAGATACGCAGTATTTT. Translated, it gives CASSQGGTRIRDTQYF.